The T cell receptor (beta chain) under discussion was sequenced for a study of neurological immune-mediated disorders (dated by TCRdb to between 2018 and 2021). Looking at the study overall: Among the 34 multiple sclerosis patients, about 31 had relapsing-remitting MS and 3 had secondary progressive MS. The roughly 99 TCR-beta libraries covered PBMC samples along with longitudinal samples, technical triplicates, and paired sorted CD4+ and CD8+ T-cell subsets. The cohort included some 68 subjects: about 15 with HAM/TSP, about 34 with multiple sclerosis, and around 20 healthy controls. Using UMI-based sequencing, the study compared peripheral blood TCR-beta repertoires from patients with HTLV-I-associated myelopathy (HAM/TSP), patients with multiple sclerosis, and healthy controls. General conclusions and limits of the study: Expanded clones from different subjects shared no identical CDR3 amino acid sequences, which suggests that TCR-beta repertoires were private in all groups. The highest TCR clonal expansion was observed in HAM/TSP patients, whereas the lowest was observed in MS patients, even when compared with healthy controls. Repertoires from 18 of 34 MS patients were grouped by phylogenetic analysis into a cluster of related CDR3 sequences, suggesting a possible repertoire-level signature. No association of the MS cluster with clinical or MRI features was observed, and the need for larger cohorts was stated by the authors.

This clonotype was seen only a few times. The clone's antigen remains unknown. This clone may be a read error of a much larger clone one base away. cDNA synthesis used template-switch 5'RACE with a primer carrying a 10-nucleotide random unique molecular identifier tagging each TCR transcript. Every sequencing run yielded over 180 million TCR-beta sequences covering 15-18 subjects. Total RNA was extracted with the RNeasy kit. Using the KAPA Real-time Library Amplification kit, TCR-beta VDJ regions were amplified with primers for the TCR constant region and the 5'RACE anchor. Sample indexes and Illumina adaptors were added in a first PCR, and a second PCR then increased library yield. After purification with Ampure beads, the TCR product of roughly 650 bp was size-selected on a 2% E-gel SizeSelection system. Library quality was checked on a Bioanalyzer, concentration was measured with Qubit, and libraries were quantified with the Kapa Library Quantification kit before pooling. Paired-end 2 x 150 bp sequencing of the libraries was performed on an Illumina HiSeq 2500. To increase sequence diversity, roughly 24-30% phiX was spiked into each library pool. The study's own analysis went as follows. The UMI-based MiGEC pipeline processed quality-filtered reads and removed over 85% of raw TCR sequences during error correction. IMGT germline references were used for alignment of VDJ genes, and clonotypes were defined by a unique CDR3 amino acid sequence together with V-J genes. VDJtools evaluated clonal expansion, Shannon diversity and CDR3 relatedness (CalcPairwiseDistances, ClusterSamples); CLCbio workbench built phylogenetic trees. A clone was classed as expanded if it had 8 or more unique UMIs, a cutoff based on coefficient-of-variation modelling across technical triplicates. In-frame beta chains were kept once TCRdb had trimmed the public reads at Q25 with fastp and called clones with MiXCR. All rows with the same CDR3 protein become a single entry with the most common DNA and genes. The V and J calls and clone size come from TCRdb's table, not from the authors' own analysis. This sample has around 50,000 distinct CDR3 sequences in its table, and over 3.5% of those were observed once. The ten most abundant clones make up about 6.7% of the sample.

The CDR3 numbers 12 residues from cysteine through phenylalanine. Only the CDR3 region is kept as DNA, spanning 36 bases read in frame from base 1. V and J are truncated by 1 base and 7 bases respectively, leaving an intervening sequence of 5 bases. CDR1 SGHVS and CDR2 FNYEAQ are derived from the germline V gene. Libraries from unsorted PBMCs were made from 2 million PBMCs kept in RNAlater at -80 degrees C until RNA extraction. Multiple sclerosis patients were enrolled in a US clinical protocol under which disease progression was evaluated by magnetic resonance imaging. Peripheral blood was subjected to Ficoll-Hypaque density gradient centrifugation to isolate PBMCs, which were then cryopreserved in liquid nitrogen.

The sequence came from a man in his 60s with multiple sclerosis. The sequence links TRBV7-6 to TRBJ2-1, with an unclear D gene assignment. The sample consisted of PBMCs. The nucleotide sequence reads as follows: TGTGCCAGCAGCTTAGAAGGGAATGAGCAGTTCTTC. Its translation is CASSLEGNEQFF.